This T cell receptor beta chain was captured in a study of T cell responses to AZD1222 COVID-19 vaccine. Profiled with immunoSEQ multiplex PCR; TCRdb holds only in-frame clones, not every one. The table shows over 130,000 clones, with 94% occurring only once. Germline V gene sequence: CDR1 MGHRA, CDR2 YSYEKL. The length of the CDR3 is 12 residues. V lost 0 bases and J 11 bases, leaving 7 bases between the germline ends. The receptor's source is an adult in good health. The source was peripheral blood, collected on day 0 of AZD1222 vaccination. The rearrangement uses TRBV4-1 and TRBJ1-4; D call uncertain. In DNA, the CDR3 is TGCGCCAGCAGCCAAGATCATATGAAACTGTTTTTT. Translated: CASSQDHMKLFF.